The text below deals with one TCR beta chain. In this sample, this clone turned up once. Its antigen remains undetermined. Base-call qualities are not available, and no considerably larger clone is one nucleotide away. The source of the sample is a study of shared clonotypes between healthy human individuals (dated by TCRdb to the early 2020s). Context from the whole study: Three men and two women, aged 18 to 49 years, made up the cohort. To estimate repertoire size and how much clonotype sharing occurs between individuals, the study deeply sequenced the blood TCR repertoires of roughly 5 healthy adults. Each donor's leukapheresis produced roughly between roughly 0.85 and 9.5 billion PBMCs. To increase sequencing depth and limit assay-specific biases, different laboratories used diverse techniques to prepare libraries and sequence TCR repertoires. General findings and caveats noted by the study authors: The genetic and exposure-history diversity represented was limited by the small number of donors. Pairwise subsampling indicated that sequencing depth was expected to affect the degree of clonotype sharing among donors. Only blood was sampled, and tissue TCR repertoires likely differ from those in blood.

The germline V gene sets CDR1 to LGHNA and CDR2 to YNFKEQ. Ends trimmed: V by 0 bases, J by 4 bases; bases unmatched to a gene: 7. The CDR3 measures 17 amino acids from cysteine to phenylalanine. The CDR3 DNA has 51 bases and is translated from base 1. Donors were healthy HIV-negative adults with no recently reported acute infections or vaccinations. Every donor was a Caucasian adult living in Nashville, Tennessee, USA. For unsorted samples, roughly 81 million PBMCs were counted and genomic DNA was extracted with the QIAamp DNA Blood Mini kit. After blood collection by leukapheresis, PBMCs were isolated using Ficoll-Histopaque density gradient centrifugation and then cryopreserved in the vapor phase of liquid nitrogen. Using the deep immunoSEQ assay, multiplex PCR amplified TCR CDR3 regions from genomic DNA. Extracted genomic DNA from each cell subset was distributed evenly across all wells of several immunoSEQ 96-well plates, and each plate was treated as a replicate. For unsorted PBMC, 250 to 350 ng genomic DNA, equal to 25,000 to 35,000 T cell genomes, was loaded into each replicate PCR. Ten immunoSEQ deep assay plates were used to sequence the unsorted PBMC genomic DNA. Purified libraries were quantified with a Qubit 3.0 fluorometer, sized on a Bioanalyzer 2100, and re-quantified with the KAPA Library Quantification kit. A separate single-read 150-cycle Illumina NextSeq 550 flow cell was used to sequence each immunoSEQ 96-well plate. The paper's data handling went like this. Because the immunoSEQ output included only junctional sequences and no quality scores, the filtering could not be the same as the filtering used for full-length reads. Sequences were annotated with PyIR, a Python wrapper for IgBLAST v1.9, and V/J genes and CDR3 were assigned using IMGT germline references. Reads with weak V/J assignments (E-value above 1e-6), missing CDR3, stop codons, out-of-frame junctions, or ambiguous translated residues were removed. V3J clonotypes were defined as sequences sharing the same inferred V gene, J gene, and CDR3 amino acid sequence. To compute the percentage overlap between repertoires, the number of shared unique clonotypes was divided by the size of the smaller repertoire. RTK rarefaction, the Chao1 estimator, and Recon v2.1 estimates of unobserved clonotypes were used to assess repertoire richness. TCRdb limited this immuneACCESS table to in-frame rearrangements with V and J called. A share of clones is missing; checked studies link under half to unresolved V genes, and the rest is unexplained. V and J calls plus clone size are reproduced from that table; the DNA served to infer D and trimming. For this sample there are about 490,000 clones; less than 80% appear just once. Together, the top ten hold 10% to 15% of the sample.

Sequencing was done on a sample of PBMCs. The chain joins TRBV4-2 to TRBJ2-1; 9 bases in the middle match TRBD2. This sequence originates from a woman in her 40s in good health. Some clones in this sample may be carry-over from other donors' samples. The CDR3 protein: CASSQDGGRAGYNEQFF. The nucleotides read TGTGCCAGCAGCCAAGATGGCGGGAGGGCCGGATACAATGAGCAGTTCTTC.